A single T cell receptor beta chain is shown here with its context. The target of this receptor is not known. No quality values exist for individual bases; no much larger clone is one base distant. This sample is drawn from a study of shared clonotypes between healthy human individuals (dated by TCRdb to about 2020). About the investigation overall: The cohort comprised a couple of women and a few men aged 18 to 49 years. Blood TCR repertoires of a handful of healthy adults were deeply sequenced to estimate repertoire size and the extent of clonotype sharing between individuals. For each donor, CD4 naive and CD4 memory were each given three plates, CD8 naive was given two plates, and CD8 memory was given one plate. Different laboratories and diverse techniques were used to prepare libraries and sequence TCR repertoires, to increase sequencing depth and limit assay-specific biases. Between about 0.9 and 10 billion PBMCs per donor were obtained by leukapheresis.

Using the deep immunoSEQ assay, TCR CDR3 regions were amplified from genomic DNA by multiplex PCR. Genomic DNA extracted from each cell subset was distributed evenly over all wells of several immunoSEQ 96-well plates, and each plate served as one replicate. Each replicate PCR for sorted subsets received around 210 ng genomic DNA, equal to some 32,000 T cell genomes. The purified libraries were quantified using a Qubit 3.0 fluorometer, sized with a Bioanalyzer 2100, and then quantified again using the KAPA Library Quantification kit. A separate single-read 150-cycle Illumina NextSeq 550 flow cell was used to sequence each immunoSEQ 96-well plate. In the authors' own workflow: The immunoSEQ output contained only junctional sequences without quality scores, so filtering could not match that applied to full-length reads. To assign V/J genes and CDR3, sequences were annotated using PyIR, a Python wrapper for IgBLAST v1.9, with IMGT germline references. Reads with weak V/J assignments (E-value above 1e-6), missing CDR3, stop codons, out-of-frame junctions, or ambiguous translated residues were removed. V3J clonotypes were defined as sequences sharing the same inferred V gene, J gene, and CDR3 amino acid sequence. To compute the percentage overlap between repertoires, the number of shared unique clonotypes was divided by the size of the smaller repertoire. Richness of each repertoire was evaluated using RTK rarefaction, the Chao1 estimator, and Recon v2.1 estimates of unobserved clonotypes. OLGA was used to compute generation probabilities for all TCRbeta clonotypes that the gDNA method yielded from a handful of donors. TCRdb re-hosts the immuneACCESS table, in-frame sequences only. Its copies lack some clones; in the studies checked, an unresolved V gene accounts for under half of them, and the cause for the rest is not known. The V and J calls and clone size come from that table; D and trimming were worked out from the DNA. The sample table shows 150,000 to 200,000 clones, and about 66% are seen once. 10% of the sample rests with the top ten.

Overall results and qualifications from the work: Estimated clonotype richness was generally larger for naive than for memory subsets. Sampling was limited to blood, and TCR repertoires in tissue likely differ from TCR repertoires in blood. Because the study included only a small number of donors, the genetic and exposure-history diversity represented was limited. When a few donors were compared, the shared fraction of clonotypes was around 4.6% for naive CD4, about 4% for naive CD8, 2% to 2.5% for memory CD4, and roughly 0.43% for memory CD8. Pairwise subsampling led to the expectation that sequencing depth would affect the degree of clonotype sharing among donors. Incomplete sequencing was indicated by rarefaction of sorted-subset datasets, despite the large sequencing depth. Compared with non-shared clonotypes, the clonotypes found in all four sorted-subset donors had higher generation probabilities.

Donors were healthy HIV-negative adults with no recently reported acute infections or vaccinations. Every donor was a Caucasian adult living in Nashville, Tennessee, USA. CD4+ T cells were enriched by magnetic negative selection, after which naive cells were positively selected on CD45RA and the negative fraction was taken as the memory subset. After blood collection by leukapheresis, PBMCs were isolated using Ficoll-Histopaque density gradient centrifugation and then cryopreserved in the vapor phase of liquid nitrogen. Purity and quantity of every magnetically sorted T cell population were checked by analytical flow cytometry. Each sorted fraction had its genomic DNA isolated and then quantified by UV absorbance on a Nanodrop 2000c. V sheds 11 bases and J sheds 1 base, leaving 11 bases between their ends. Reading from cysteine to phenylalanine, the CDR3 counts 12 amino acids. Of the read, only the CDR3 DNA is kept; its 36 bases are in frame from base 1. Reading the germline V gene gives CDR1 KGHSH and CDR2 LQKENI.

This clonotype was obtained from a man aged 25-45 years in good health. The rearrangement combines TRBV18 with TRBJ1-1; the D gene remains uncertain. Sequencing was carried out using memory CD4+ T cells sorted from blood. The cell subset or site label, as the study defines it: CD45RA-negative fraction. The nucleotide sequence is TGTGCCTCAAACGAGGCGAACACTGAAGCTTTCTTT. It translates to CASNEANTEAFF.